This entry lists 17 T cell receptor beta chains sequenced from one sample in a study of human T cells and chemical hapten exposure. Indicated time point: patch test 3, about 24 weeks after DPC sensitization. Treatment described: therapeutic diphenylcyclopropenone sensitization with weekly scalp DPC. TCRdb called the RACE reads again in MiXCR, with one record for every CDR3 protein. The repertoire holds fewer than 200,000 distinct CDR3 sequences, with roughly a quarter as singletons. The sample consisted of whole blood, taken in connection with sensitization to the hapten diphenylcyclopropenone (DPC). All receptors come from a woman aged 18-30 years with alopecia areata. Some clones in this sample may be carry-over from other donors' samples.

The chain is built from TRBV7-9 and TRBJ2-5, with D tentatively TRBD2 (6 bases). Germline assignment: CDR1 SEHNR and CDR2 FQNEAQ (reference sequence). The CDR3 has 15 amino acids. V was pared by 3 bases and J by 1 base, with 12 bases between. CDR3 loop: CASSFGGLAQETQYF. CDR3 coding DNA: TGTGCCAGCAGCTTTGGGGGACTGGCCCAAGAGACCCAGTACTTC.

The chain carries TRBV6-5 and TRBJ1-5; D not certain. The germline gives CDR1 MNHEY, CDR2 SVGAGI. Trimming left V 5 bases short and J 2 bases short, with 13 bases between. This CDR3 has 15 amino acids. The CDR3 DNA sequence: TGTGCCAGCAGTCCTGGTTTTGTAGGCAATCAGCCCCAGCATTTT. Its translation is CASSPGFVGNQPQHF.

The chain carries TRBV11-2 and TRBJ1-1, with 9 bases matching TRBD1. The ends lost 4 bases at V and 0 bases at J; junction bases unmatched: 6. Germline CDR1 is SGHAT and CDR2 is FQNNGV. CDR3 length: 16 amino acids. CDR3 bases: TGTGCCAGCAGCTCAGGGACAGGGAGCGTGAACACTGAAGCTTTCTTT. Residues: CASSSGTGSVNTEAFF.

This clonotype was counted at least ten times. The chain has TRBV9 and TRBJ1-2; no definite D call. V lost 5 bases and J lost 3, with 14 bases in between. The CDR3 is made up of 14 amino acids. CDR1 is SGDLS and CDR2 is YYNGEE in the germline V gene. The CDR3 spells CASSPGLKDYGYTF. CDR3 coding DNA: TGTGCCAGCAGTCCGGGCCTGAAGGACTATGGCTACACCTTC.

This clonotype was detected only a few times. V usage is TRBV6-2 or TRBV6-3 and J usage is TRBJ1-1; D gene uncertain. The CDR3 length is 16 residues. The germline V gene encodes CDR1 MNHEY and CDR2 SVGEGT. The V end was cut by 6 bases, the J end by 1 base, with 18 bases between. This CDR3 is CASSPLVLVKNTEAFF. The CDR3 DNA is TGTGCCAGCAGCCCCCTTGTATTGGTCAAGAACACTGAAGCTTTCTTT.

The DNA for the CDR3 is TGTGCCAGCAGTCCCGTCGGCTACACCTTC. The encoded protein is CASSPVGYTF. This chain joins TRBV6-4 and TRBJ1-2; D unresolved. The CDR3 extends over 10 amino acids. CDR1 and CDR2 (germline): MRHNA, SNTAGT. V was pared by 5 bases and J by 8 bases, with 6 bases between.

In its sample, this clonotype was seen a few times. This chain links TRBV20-1 with TRBJ2-5; tentative D call: TRBD1 (6 bases). The ends were cut back, 5 bases at V and 2 bases at J, with 9 bases in the middle. This CDR3 is built from 12 residues. Germline CDR1 DFQATT, CDR2 SNEGSKA (reference sequence). CDR3 in amino acids: CSAERGQETQYF. The CDR3 coding sequence is TGCAGTGCTGAGAGGGGGCAAGAGACCCAGTACTTC.

At least ten counts were recorded for this clonotype. The chain couples TRBV6-5 to TRBJ2-3; 7 bases line up with TRBD1. This CDR3 has 14 amino acids. Germline V lookup: CDR1 MNHEY, CDR2 SVGAGI. V lost 4 bases to trimming and J lost 2 bases; unmatched junction nucleotides: 3. The CDR3, as DNA: TGTGCCAGCAGTTCCAGGGGGTTCACAGATACGCAGTATTTT. Encoded protein: CASSSRGFTDTQYF.

Only a few counts were recorded for this clonotype. The chain is built from TRBV20-1 and TRBJ2-5; a possible D gene is TRBD2 (6 bases). Germline V gene data show CDR1 as DFQATT and CDR2 as SNEGSKA (reference sequence). The CDR3 consists of 13 residues. V lost 0 bases to trimming and J lost 6 bases, with 11 bases between them. The CDR3 DNA reads as TGCAGTGCTAGAGACGCGGGAAGGCAGACCCAGTACTTC. It translates to CSARDAGRQTQYF.

As DNA, the CDR3 is TGCGCCAGCACTCCCTCGGACAGGGGGTTCACAGATACGCAGTATTTT. Translation: CASTPSDRGFTDTQYF. V gene TRBV4-1 combines with J gene TRBJ2-3, with 10 nucleotides matching TRBD1. CDR1 MGHRA and CDR2 YSYEKL come from the germline V gene. CDR3 size: 16 residues. V trimming: 7 bases; J trimming: 2 bases; junction bases outside the gene matches: 9.

In its sample, this clonotype was seen many times. V gene TRBV4-2 combines with J gene TRBJ2-2, with no clear D. The CDR3 spans 14 residues. V was clipped by 3 bases and J by 1 base, with 6 bases between them. Germline lookup yields CDR1 LGHNA and CDR2 YNFKEQ. The CDR3 sequence is CASSHAENTGELFF. For the CDR3, the DNA is TGTGCCAGCAGCCACGCGGAGAACACCGGGGAGCTGTTTTTT.

J is TRBJ2-7 and V is TRBV20-1; tentative D call: TRBD2 (6 bases). Germline V gene data show CDR1 as DFQATT and CDR2 as SNEGSKA (reference sequence). The CDR3 has 13 amino acids. Trimming shortened V by 7 bases and J by 1 base, and 14 bases separated the two germline ends. The CDR3, as DNA: TGCAGTGAATCGGGAGCGATATCCTACGAGCAGTACTTC. It is translated as CSESGAISYEQYF.

V is TRBV24-1 and J is TRBJ2-7; the D gene could be TRBD1 or TRBD2 (5 bases each). CDR3 length equals 13 residues. Per germline, CDR1 KGHDR and CDR2 SFDVKD. V was clipped by 7 bases and J by 0 bases, with 9 bases between them. The CDR3 loop is CATRAGASYEQYF. CDR3 in DNA: TGTGCCACCAGGGCCGGGGCCTCCTACGAGCAGTACTTC.

The V call is TRBV7-9, the J call TRBJ1-6; unclear D gene. The CDR3 is 18 amino acids. Germline values: CDR1 SEHNR, CDR2 FQNEAQ (reference sequence). The V end lost 1 base, the J end lost 9 bases, and 22 bases lay between the germline ends. The CDR3 region is CASSLVDFRFAAASPLHF. Written as DNA, the CDR3 is TGTGCCAGCAGCTTAGTCGATTTTCGGTTTGCAGCGGCTTCACCCCTCCACTTT.

The chain uses TRBV6-4 and TRBJ2-3, with D perhaps matching TRBD1 or TRBD2 (6 bases each). The CDR3 is made up of 15 amino acids. Germline values: CDR1 MRHNA, CDR2 SNTAGT. The germline V and J ends were trimmed by 0 bases and 1 base, with 8 bases remaining between them. The CDR3 nucleotides are TGTGCCAGCAGTGACTCGAGGGGGGGCACAGATACGCAGTATTTT. Translated, it gives CASSDSRGGTDTQYF.

This clonotype occurred a few times. V is TRBV4-2 and J is TRBJ2-7; 11 bases match TRBD1. Germline loops: CDR1 LGHNA, CDR2 YNFKEQ. The trim removed 5 bases at V and 5 bases at J, leaving 8 bases unmatched. This CDR3 spans 15 amino acids. The CDR3 is CASSTGTGGFDEQYF. CDR3 in DNA: TGTGCCAGCAGCACCGGGACAGGGGGTTTCGACGAGCAGTACTTC.

The chain carries TRBV2 and TRBJ2-5; D gene ambiguous. V shed 5 bases and J shed 5 bases, with 12 bases lying between them. Looked up from germline, CDR1 is SNHLY and CDR2 is FYNNEI. The CDR3 is 13 residues long. The CDR3 protein is CASSQRRSETQYF. CDR3 nucleotides: TGTGCCAGCAGTCAGCGAAGGTCGGAGACCCAGTACTTC. The full variable domain, with the rest looked up from reference TRBV2 and TRBJ2-5, is EPEVTQTPSHQVTQMGQEVILRCVPISNHLYFYWYRQILGQKVEFLVSFYNNEISEKSEIFDDQFSVERPDGSNFTLKIRSTKLEDSAMYFCASSQRRSETQYFGPGTRLLVL.